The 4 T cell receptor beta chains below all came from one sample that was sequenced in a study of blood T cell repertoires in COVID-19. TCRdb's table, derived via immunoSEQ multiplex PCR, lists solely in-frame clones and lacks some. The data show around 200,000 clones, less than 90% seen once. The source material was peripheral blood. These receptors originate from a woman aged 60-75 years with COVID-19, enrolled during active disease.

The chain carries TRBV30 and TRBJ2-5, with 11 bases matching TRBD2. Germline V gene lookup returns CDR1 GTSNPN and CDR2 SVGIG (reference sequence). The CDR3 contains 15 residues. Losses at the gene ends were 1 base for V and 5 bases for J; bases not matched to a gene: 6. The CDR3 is CAWSGVAGGRETQYF. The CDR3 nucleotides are TGTGCCTGGAGTGGGGTAGCGGGAGGGCGTGAGACCCAGTACTTC.

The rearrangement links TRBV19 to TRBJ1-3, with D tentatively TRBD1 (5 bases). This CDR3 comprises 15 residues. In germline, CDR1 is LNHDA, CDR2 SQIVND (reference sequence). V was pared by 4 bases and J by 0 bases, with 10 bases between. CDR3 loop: CASSTDRISGNTIYF. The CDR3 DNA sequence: TGTGCCAGTAGTACCGACAGAATCTCTGGAAACACCATATATTTT.

The CDR3: CASSLGQGAFGYTF. The CDR3 DNA follows: TGTGCCAGCAGCCTGGGACAGGGGGCGTTTGGCTACACCTTC. The chain employs TRBV5-6 and TRBJ1-2; 12 bases align to TRBD1. Germline lookup yields CDR1 SGHDT and CDR2 YYEEEE. CDR3 size: 14 residues. V was pared by 4 bases and J by 7 bases, with 5 bases of the junction left unmatched.

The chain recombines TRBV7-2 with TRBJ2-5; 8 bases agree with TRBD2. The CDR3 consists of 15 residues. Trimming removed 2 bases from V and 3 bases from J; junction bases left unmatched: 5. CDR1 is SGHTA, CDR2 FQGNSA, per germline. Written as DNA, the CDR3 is TGTGCCAGCAGCTTAAGAACTAGCGGAAAAGAGACCCAGTACTTC. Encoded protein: CASSLRTSGKETQYF.